These 22 T cell receptor beta chains were sequenced from one sample in a study of T cell responses to AZD1222 COVID-19 vaccine. Data came from immunoSEQ multiplex PCR; TCRdb stores just in-frame clones and leaves some out. The top ten hold about 5% of the sample, which has some 50,000 clones, about 89% seen once. The source material was peripheral blood, sampled 28 days after the second AZD1222 dose. These receptors were obtained from an adult who received the AZD1222 COVID-19 vaccine.

V is TRBV4-1 and J is TRBJ2-3; no clear D gene. Trimming cost V 1 base and J 2 bases, with 7 bases left between them. CDR3 size: 14 residues. Germline V gene data show CDR1 as MGHRA and CDR2 as YSYEKL. The CDR3 is CASSQGRPTDTQYF. DNA of the CDR3: TGCGCCAGCAGCCAAGGGCGCCCCACAGATACGCAGTATTTT.

This chain connects TRBV5-1 to TRBJ2-5, with TRBD1 as a possible D gene (6 bases). The V gene's germline CDR1 is SGHRS and CDR2 YFSETQ. V was shortened by 2 bases and J by 5 bases, with 10 bases between the two germline ends. The CDR3 consists of 13 residues. The CDR3: CASSFRGGETQYF. CDR3 in DNA: TGCGCCAGCAGCTTCAGGGGCGGGGAGACCCAGTACTTC.

J is TRBJ1-5 and V is TRBV2; D gene unclear. Germline V gene data show CDR1 as SNHLY and CDR2 as FYNNEI. Trimming took 8 bases from V and 9 from J, leaving 20 bases between them. The CDR3 has 14 amino acids. CDR3 amino acids: CASCLEFGSWPQHF. The DNA of the CDR3 is TGTGCCAGCTGCCTAGAGTTCGGAAGTTGGCCCCAGCATTTT.

This chain links TRBV7-8 with TRBJ1-2; D call uncertain. V was shortened by 2 bases and J by 6 bases, with 13 bases between the two germline ends. CDR1 and CDR2 from the germline V gene are SGHVS and FQNEAQ. The CDR3 sequence is 14 residues long. The CDR3 coding sequence is TGTGCCAGCAGCTTAATGGGCGTGAGGGATGGCTACACCTTC. This encodes CASSLMGVRDGYTF.

This sequence joins TRBV6-1 and TRBJ1-4, with D unclear. Germline loops: CDR1 MNHNS, CDR2 SASEGT. Trimming cost V 3 bases and J 3 bases, with 8 bases left between them. The CDR3 loop spans 14 amino acids. The CDR3 nucleotides read TGTGCCAGCAGTGATGGGGTCGCTAATGAAAAACTGTTTTTT. Translation: CASSDGVANEKLFF.

The chain is built from TRBV13 and TRBJ2-1; D gene unclear. The ends were cut back, 5 bases at V and 7 bases at J, with 12 bases in the middle. The CDR3 consists of 13 residues. Germline V gene lookup returns CDR1 PRHDT and CDR2 FYEKMQ (reference sequence). CDR3 DNA: TGTGCCAGCAGCCCCGGTAGGGCTAATGAGCAGTTCTTC. It is translated as CASSPGRANEQFF.

CDR3 residues: CAWREPGLADFTDTQYF. The CDR3 DNA reads as TGTGCCTGGAGGGAACCTGGACTAGCGGATTTCACAGATACGCAGTATTTT. The chain links TRBV30 to TRBJ2-3; TRBD2 aligns across 10 bases. The germline CDR1 and CDR2 sequences are GTSNPN and SVGIG (reference sequence). V lost 3 bases to trimming and J lost 2 bases; unmatched junction nucleotides: 11. The CDR3 is made up of 17 amino acids. Based on the CDR3 plus reference TRBV30 and TRBJ2-3, the full variable domain is SQTIHQWPATLVQPVGSPLSLECTVEGTSNPNLYWYRQAAGRGLQLLFYSVGIGQISSEVPQNLSASRPQDRQFILSSKKLLLSDSGFYLCAWREPGLADFTDTQYFGPGTRLTVL.

This sequence joins TRBV10-1 and TRBJ2-7, with D possibly being TRBD1 (5 bases). This CDR3 is built from 15 residues. Trimming took off 3 bases at V and 2 bases at J, with 14 bases between the two ends. CDR1 is WNHNN, CDR2 SYGVQD, per germline (reference sequence). CDR3 in DNA: TGCGCCAGCAGTGATCCCCAGGGTGGCACCTACGAGCAGTACTTC. It specifies CASSDPQGGTYEQYF.

The chain is built from TRBV12-3 or TRBV12-4 and TRBJ2-5; TRBD2 is a possible D gene (6 bases). The CDR3 totals 13 residues. Deletions cut 3 bases from V and 3 bases from J, with 8 bases between. The CDR3 spells CASSFWEEETQYF. The CDR3 DNA reads as TGTGCCAGCAGTTTTTGGGAGGAAGAGACCCAGTACTTC.

By frequency in the sample, this clone is medium-sized. The chain carries TRBV20-1 and TRBJ2-1; either TRBD1 or TRBD2 may supply D (5 bases each). The CDR3 is 13 residues long. CDR1 DFQATT and CDR2 SNEGSKA come from the germline V gene (reference sequence). Trimming shortened V by 3 bases and J by 3 bases, and 9 bases separated the two germline ends. CDR3 loop: CSASVGDYNEQFF. For the CDR3, the DNA is TGCAGTGCTAGTGTGGGGGACTACAATGAGCAGTTCTTC.

The chain is built from TRBV27 and TRBJ1-6; D gene unclear. Germline CDR1 and CDR2: MNHEY and SMNVEV (reference sequence). The CDR3 covers 15 residues. The V end lost 3 bases, the J end lost 6 bases, and 12 bases lay between the germline ends. CDR3 sequence: CASSFSRQINSPLHF. CDR3 nucleotide sequence: TGTGCCAGCAGTTTCAGCAGGCAGATTAATTCACCCCTCCACTTT.

The J gene is TRBJ1-4, the V gene TRBV21-1. TRBV21-1 has pseudogene status. The CDR3 spans 13 residues. The CDR3 here is CASIPGRGEKLFF. The CDR3 region has the DNA TGTGCCAGCATTCCGGGGAGAGGCGAAAAACTGTTTTTT.

The genes are TRBV6-5 and TRBJ2-3; maybe TRBD2 (6 bases). Trimming took off 8 bases at V and 3 bases at J, with 12 bases between the two ends. The CDR3 contains 13 residues. CDR1 and CDR2 from the germline V gene are MNHEY and SVGAGI. The CDR3 loop is CASRGLTTDTQYF. The CDR3 DNA reads as TGTGCCAGCCGGGGACTCACTACAGATACGCAGTATTTT.

The chain is built from TRBV21-1 and TRBJ1-6; the table names TRBD1, a call not compared with the DNA. TRBV21-1 is a documented pseudogene. This CDR3 is built from 15 residues. The CDR3 DNA is TGTGCCAGCCCCAGGGCAAGCTCCTATAATTCACCCCTCCACTTT. Protein sequence: CASPRASSYNSPLHF.

This chain connects TRBV28 to TRBJ2-3; tentatively, D is TRBD1 (7 bases). Looked up from germline, CDR1 is MDHEN and CDR2 is SYDVKM. CDR3 length: 16 residues. V lost 6 bases, J lost 5 bases, and 21 bases lay in between. The chain's CDR3 is CASSPRGRDRLDTQYF. CDR3 sequence (DNA): TGTGCCAGCAGCCCGAGGGGGCGGGACCGCCTAGATACGCAGTATTTT. Variable domain in full (rest from reference TRBV28 and TRBJ2-3): DVKVTQSSRYLVKRTGEKVFLECVQDMDHENMFWYRQDPGLGLRLIYFSYDVKMKEKGDIPEGYSVSREKKERFSLILESASTNQTSMYLCASSPRGRDRLDTQYFGPGTRLTVL.

The CDR3 nucleotides read TGTGCCAGCAGCCAAGGACAGAACTATGGCTACACCTTC. Encoded protein: CASSQGQNYGYTF. This sequence joins TRBV28 and TRBJ1-2, with D possibly being TRBD1 (6 bases). Germline V gives CDR1 MDHEN, CDR2 SYDVKM. The CDR3 is 13 residues long. V lost 6 bases, J lost 2 bases, and 10 bases lay in between.

V usage is TRBV11-3 and J usage is TRBJ2-7; possibly TRBD2 for D (5 bases). With 6 bases removed from V and 6 bases from J, the gap between germline ends came to 15 bases. This CDR3 contains 13 residues. The V gene's germline CDR1 is SGHNT and CDR2 YENEEA. CDR3 bases: TGTGCCAGCAGTCGTGATAGAGGAGGCGAGCAGTACTTC. Protein: CASSRDRGGEQYF.

V and J are TRBV9 and TRBJ1-6; D may be TRBD1 (5 bases). The length of the CDR3 is 14 residues. CDR1 and CDR2 (germline): SGDLS, YYNGEE. The V gene lost 5 bases and the J gene lost 7 bases, with 13 bases spanning the gap. CDR3 sequence (DNA): TGTGCCAGCAGTGAGGGGTTACTAAATTCACCCCTCCACTTT. It is translated as CASSEGLLNSPLHF.

The CDR3 spells CASSYRVGYTF. In DNA, the CDR3 is TGTGCCAGCAGTTACAGGGTTGGCTACACCTTC. The V gene is TRBV28, the J gene TRBJ1-2; tentative D call: TRBD1 (6 bases). Trimming cost V 4 bases and J 7 bases, with 7 bases left between them. The CDR3 runs 11 residues. The germline V gene encodes CDR1 MDHEN and CDR2 SYDVKM.

The chain uses TRBV6-4 and TRBJ2-3; D remains ambiguous. Per the germline V gene, CDR1 is MRHNA and CDR2 is SNTAGT. CDR3 size: 16 residues. The V and J ends lost 0 bases and 2 bases respectively, with 12 bases between them. CDR3 sequence reads: CASSDSLGSLTDTQYF. CDR3 sequence (DNA): TGTGCCAGCAGTGACTCGTTGGGGTCCCTCACAGATACGCAGTATTTT.

The V call is TRBV6-4, the J call TRBJ2-5; 13 nucleotides align to TRBD2. The trim removed 3 bases at V and 5 bases at J, leaving 3 bases unmatched. CDR1 is MRHNA, CDR2 SNTAGT, per germline. The CDR3 contains 15 residues. The CDR3 region is CASSETSGGAETQYF. CDR3 sequence (DNA): TGTGCCAGCAGTGAAACTAGCGGGGGGGCTGAGACCCAGTACTTC.

V is TRBV28 and J is TRBJ2-1; 8 bases match TRBD2. J lost 8 bases, V lost 5 bases, and 5 bases had no gene match. The CDR3 totals 13 residues. The germline V gene has CDR1 MDHEN and CDR2 SYDVKM. The CDR3 nucleotides read TGTGCCAGCAGTAGCGGGAGTGTTCATGAGCAGTTCTTC. Amino acids: CASSSGSVHEQFF.